The 22 T cell receptor beta chains reported below all come from one sample, sequenced in a study of T-cell reconstitution after alpha-beta-depleted transplantation in children. The TCRbeta library was prepared with unique molecular identifiers. TCRdb called the PCR reads again in MiXCR, with one record for every CDR3 protein. This table has about 230,000 distinct CDR3 sequences, 7.5% to 10% appearing once. This specimen was PBMCs from the stem cell graft donor, taken from the stem cell graft. The origin of the receptors is a human donor who donated a stem cell graft to a child with SCID.

This clonotype was counted many times. The chain links TRBV2 to TRBJ2-1; TRBD2 agrees at 10 bases. This CDR3 contains 15 residues. Germline CDR1 reads SNHLY; CDR2 reads FYNNEI. J was trimmed by 2 bases and V by 5 bases; bases with no gene match: 3. CDR3 in DNA: TGTGCCAGCAGTCGCCTAGCGGGGGCCTACAATGAGCAGTTCTTC. Its translation is CASSRLAGAYNEQFF.

This clonotype came up many times. The chain employs TRBV7-2 and TRBJ2-1; D not certain. CDR1 and CDR2 from the germline V gene are SGHTA and FQGNSA. The CDR3 totals 13 residues. The V end lost 1 base, the J end lost 9 bases, and 10 bases lay between the germline ends. The CDR3 coding sequence is TGTGCCAGCAGCTTAGATCCGCGAGGTGAGCAGTTCTTC. Translating gives CASSLDPRGEQFF.

This clonotype was detected many times. This chain links TRBV27 with TRBJ1-2; 10 nucleotides agree with TRBD1. CDR1 is MNHEY, CDR2 SMNVEV, per germline (reference sequence). The V gene end was trimmed by 6 bases and the J gene end by 7 bases; junction bases not matched to a gene: 17. The CDR3 totals 17 residues. DNA for the CDR3: TGTGCCAGCAGGGTAACGGGACAGGGGATTGCAGTTGGTGGCTACACCTTC. Translated, it gives CASRVTGQGIAVGGYTF.

In its sample, this clonotype was seen many times. The chain carries TRBV27 and TRBJ2-2; the D gene is possibly TRBD2 (5 bases). Trimming removed 4 bases from V and 9 bases from J, with 18 bases in between. Germline assignment: CDR1 MNHEY and CDR2 SMNVEV (reference sequence). This CDR3 is 15 amino acids long. CDR3 in amino acids: CASSYAAGKHRELFF. As DNA, the CDR3 is TGTGCCAGCAGTTACGCTGCCGGGAAGCACCGGGAGCTGTTTTTT.

This clonotype was picked up many times. The V and J genes are TRBV5-6 and TRBJ2-7; 7 bases agree with TRBD1. J gave up 0 bases and V 4 bases, and 1 base lay outside the gene matches. Germline V gene sequence: CDR1 SGHDT, CDR2 YYEEEE. This CDR3 spans 13 amino acids. CDR3 nucleotide sequence: TGTGCCAGCAGCGGACAGGACTCCTACGAGCAGTACTTC. It codes for CASSGQDSYEQYF.

This clonotype was counted many times. This sequence joins TRBV12-3 or TRBV12-4 and TRBJ2-7; 7 bases line up with TRBD1. The CDR3 is 14 residues long. Unmatched junction bases numbered 6, after V lost 3 bases and J lost 4 bases. As DNA, the CDR3 is TGTGCCAGCAGTTTCGTAGGGGGCCTATACGAGCAGTACTTC. It yields the protein CASSFVGGLYEQYF.

This clonotype was detected ten times or more. The genes are TRBV20-1 and TRBJ2-3; D gene uncertain. Trimming pared 0 bases from V and 1 base from J, leaving 11 bases between. CDR3 length equals 15 residues. Per the germline V gene, CDR1 is DFQATT and CDR2 is SNEGSKA (reference sequence). The CDR3, as DNA: TGCAGTGCTAGAGATCACCGGATCCGCACAGATACGCAGTATTTT. As protein: CSARDHRIRTDTQYF.

This clonotype was observed at least ten times. The chain joins TRBV2 to TRBJ2-1; 10 bases are a match to TRBD2. Germline V lookup: CDR1 SNHLY, CDR2 FYNNEI. CDR3 length equals 16 residues. Germline trimming cut 3 bases from V and 2 bases from J; bases unmatched to any gene: 4. The CDR3 nucleotides read TGTGCCAGCAGTGAGGTCGGGACTAGCGCCTACAATGAGCAGTTCTTC. This encodes CASSEVGTSAYNEQFF.

Ten or more counts support this clonotype. The V gene is TRBV7-8, the J gene TRBJ2-2; 7 bases align to TRBD1. The V and J ends lost 4 bases and 2 bases, in that order; junction bases with no gene match: 10. This CDR3 has 17 amino acids. Germline assignment: CDR1 SGHVS and CDR2 FQNEAQ. CDR3 coding DNA: TGTGCCAGCAGCTCCATCCGGGACAGATCTAACACCGGGGAGCTGTTTTTT. Amino acid sequence: CASSSIRDRSNTGELFF. Together with reference TRBV7-8 and TRBJ2-2, the CDR3 gives the full variable domain: GAGVSQSPRYKVAKRGQDVALRCDPISGHVSLFWYQQALGQGPEFLTYFQNEAQLDKSGLPSDRFFAERPEGSVSTLKIQRTQQEDSAVYLCASSSIRDRSNTGELFFGEGSRLTVL.

This clonotype was seen at least ten times. J is TRBJ2-3 and V is TRBV5-8; D not resolved. Trimming took off 1 base at V and 2 bases at J, with 5 bases between the two ends. Germline V CDR1 and CDR2: SGHTS, YDEGEE. The CDR3 runs to 13 residues. CDR3 loop: CASSLIPTDTQYF. In DNA, the CDR3 is TGTGCCAGCAGCTTGATCCCCACAGATACGCAGTATTTT.

V usage is TRBV3-1 and J usage is TRBJ1-1, with 9 bases identical to TRBD1. Trimming removed 4 bases from V and 1 base from J; junction bases left unmatched: 4. The CDR3 sequence is 15 residues long. Germline CDR1 and CDR2: LGHDT and YNNKEL (reference sequence). The chain's CDR3 is CASSPPGQGNTEAFF. The CDR3 DNA is TGTGCCAGCAGCCCCCCGGGACAGGGGAACACTGAAGCTTTCTTT.

There are a few counts of this clonotype. The J gene is TRBJ2-1, the V gene TRBV3-1, with 11 bases that match TRBD2. The CDR3 consists of 16 residues. Trimming removed 2 bases from V and 6 bases from J; junction bases left unmatched: 6. Germline loops: CDR1 LGHDT, CDR2 YNNKEL (reference sequence). The DNA of the CDR3 is TGTGCCAGCAGCCAAACCACTAGCGGGGGAGCCAATGAGCAGTTCTTC. It yields the protein CASSQTTSGGANEQFF.

Ten or more counts support this clonotype. V is TRBV6-1 and J is TRBJ1-1; D uncertain. The germline V gene encodes CDR1 MNHNS and CDR2 SASEGT. Trimming removed 8 bases at V and 0 bases at J, with 4 bases between. CDR3 length: 11 amino acids. The CDR3 DNA is TGTGCCAGCGGAATGAACACTGAAGCTTTCTTT. Residues: CASGMNTEAFF.

This clonotype was detected a few times. V gene TRBV7-9 combines with J gene TRBJ2-5; D gene uncertain. With 3 bases removed from V and 1 base from J, the gap between germline ends came to 12 bases. The germline V gene has CDR1 SEHNR and CDR2 FQNEAQ (reference sequence). The CDR3 is made up of 15 amino acids. CDR3 coding DNA: TGTGCCAGCAGCTTCGGGCAGCAGTTCCAAGAGACCCAGTACTTC. It specifies CASSFGQQFQETQYF.

The chain is built from TRBV6-5 and TRBJ2-1; 14 bases fit TRBD2. V was pared by 0 bases and J by 7 bases, with 2 bases of the junction left unmatched. Germline V gene data show CDR1 as MNHEY and CDR2 as SVGAGI. The CDR3 sequence is 16 residues long. In nucleotides, the CDR3 is TGTGCCAGCAGTTACTCGGGACTAGCGGGAGTGAATGAGCAGTTCTTC. Translating it yields CASSYSGLAGVNEQFF.

This clonotype was observed at least ten times. The V call is TRBV5-6, the J call TRBJ1-5, with D tentatively TRBD1 (6 bases). CDR3 size: 14 residues. V was pared by 1 base and J by 12 bases, with 17 bases between. Germline V gene lookup returns CDR1 SGHDT and CDR2 YYEEEE. The CDR3 DNA reads as TGTGCCAGCAGCTTGTCTGGGGGCCTCTTGGGCCAGCATTTT. Protein sequence: CASSLSGGLLGQHF.

This clonotype has at least ten counts. The chain combines TRBV7-9 with TRBJ2-7; D remains unclear. CDR1 and CDR2 (germline): SEHNR, FQNEAQ (reference sequence). The CDR3 length is 15 residues. Trimming pared 3 bases from V and 1 base from J, leaving 13 bases between. For the CDR3, the DNA is TGTGCCAGCAGCTTCGGTAGGGCGCGATCCTACGAGCAGTACTTC. Protein: CASSFGRARSYEQYF.

There are many counts of this clonotype. The chain carries TRBV5-1 and TRBJ1-1, with D uncertain. The CDR3 totals 13 residues. The germline V gene encodes CDR1 SGHRS and CDR2 YFSETQ. V lost 3 bases, J lost 0 bases, and 6 bases lay in between. The CDR3 DNA follows: TGCGCCAGCAGCTCAAATGTGAACACTGAAGCTTTCTTT. Amino acid sequence: CASSSNVNTEAFF.

At least ten counts were recorded for this clonotype. The CDR3 region is CASSPRSDTQYF. The CDR3 coding sequence is TGTGCCAGCAGCCCCCGGTCAGATACGCAGTATTTT. This chain connects TRBV9 to TRBJ2-3; D gene uncertain. The CDR3 is made up of 12 amino acids. Trimming removed 4 bases at V and 4 bases at J, with 7 bases between. CDR1 and CDR2 (germline): SGDLS, YYNGEE.

This clonotype has at least ten counts. The chain links TRBV4-3 to TRBJ2-3; 8 bases align to TRBD2. Trimming cost V 0 bases and J 3 bases; bases outside gene matches: 8. The CDR3 runs 17 residues. Germline loops: CDR1 LGHNA, CDR2 YSLEER. CDR3 coding DNA: TGCGCCAGCAGCCAAGATTCCGGGGGGGGATTTACAGATACGCAGTATTTT. It yields the protein CASSQDSGGGFTDTQYF.

This clonotype has a handful of counts. This chain joins TRBV28 and TRBJ2-1; no reliable D call. V lost 3 bases and J lost 0, with 12 bases in between. The CDR3 is made up of 16 amino acids. Germline CDR1 MDHEN, CDR2 SYDVKM. CDR3 DNA sequence: TGTGCCAGCAGTTTCTCCCCCCGGAGCTCCTACAATGAGCAGTTCTTC. The encoded protein is CASSFSPRSSYNEQFF.

This clonotype was seen a handful of times. The rearrangement links TRBV21-1 to TRBJ2-7. TRBV21-1 is assigned pseudogene status. The CDR3 has 13 residues. The CDR3 nucleotides read TGTGCCAGCAGCAATAAAGTGGTGTTTGGGCAGTACTTC. The encoded protein is CASSNKVVFGQYF.